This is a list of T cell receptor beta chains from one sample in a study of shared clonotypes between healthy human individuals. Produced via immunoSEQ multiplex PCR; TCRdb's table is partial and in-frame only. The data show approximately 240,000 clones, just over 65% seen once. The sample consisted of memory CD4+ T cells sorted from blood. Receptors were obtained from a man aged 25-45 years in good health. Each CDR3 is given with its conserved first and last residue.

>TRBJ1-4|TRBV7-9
CASSHLPGQGDEKLFF
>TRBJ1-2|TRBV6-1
CASSESDRRSNYGYTF
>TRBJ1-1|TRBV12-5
CASGPGDRTEAFF
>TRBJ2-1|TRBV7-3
CASSSTTSSYNEQFF
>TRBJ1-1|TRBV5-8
CASSFIGANTEAFF
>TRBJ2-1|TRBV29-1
CSVVGLAGSYNEQFF
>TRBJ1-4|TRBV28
CASSPPVEGEKLFF
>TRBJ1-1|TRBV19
CASSIRGHEAFF
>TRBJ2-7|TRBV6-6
CASSYEQGRQYF
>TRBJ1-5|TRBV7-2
CASSLGIGFGNQPQHF
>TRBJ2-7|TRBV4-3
CASSQASPGSTYEQYF